This entry features one TCR beta chain sequence. As yet, its antigen is unknown. CDR1 and CDR2 from the germline V gene are MDHEN and SYDVKM. J was trimmed by 5 bases and V by 1 base; bases with no gene match: 4. This CDR3 region has 14 residues. The data originate from a study of a mutant IDH1 vaccine in newly diagnosed glioma. Study overall: Sex distribution of treated patients was around 62% male and about 38% female; mean age was around 40 years. Most patients had received both radiotherapy and temozolomide, the prior options being radiotherapy, temozolomide, or both.

Assay used: immunoSEQ multiplex PCR; TCRdb lists only in-frame clones, some missing. Here the sample spans 95,000 to 120,000 clones, about 90% being singletons. Documented time point: week 11, during vaccination. Mutant IDH1 20-mer peptide, at 300 ug, made up each vaccine dose, with topical imiquimod. Study-wide points: There seemed to be no relation between pseudoprogression and changes in top peripheral T cell clonotypes.

The TCR comes from a woman between 50 and 59 years old with glioma. The chain is built from TRBV28 and TRBJ2-5; 7 bases align to TRBD2. Sequences were derived from PBMCs, sampled from a glioma patient whose treatment included an IDH1 peptide vaccine. The CDR3 nucleotides are TGTGCCAGCAGTTTATCCCCCGGGGGGGAGACCCAGTACTTC. Its protein is CASSLSPGGETQYF.